This T cell receptor (beta chain) was captured by sequencing in a study of shared clonotypes between healthy human individuals. From germline, CDR1 is LGHNA and CDR2 YNFKEQ. With 0 bases removed from V and 2 bases from J, the gap between germline ends came to 8 bases. This CDR3 is built from 15 residues. A deep-level run was used for the assay. The repertoire was sequenced with immunoSEQ multiplex PCR; TCRdb's copy has only in-frame clones and lacks some. The sample shows 2 million to 3 million clones, roughly 93% of them seen only once. The study's findings and limits: Tissues were not sampled, only blood, and their repertoires likely differ. In the sorted subsets, rarefaction showed sequencing was incomplete despite large depth.

Only a few counts were recorded for this clone. Its matching antigen is unknown. The sample was naive CD4+ T cells from PBMCs. Subset denoted: CD45RA+ positively selected. The chain links TRBV4-2 to TRBJ1-5; perhaps TRBD1 as D (6 bases). The TCR was taken from a man aged 18-30 years in good health. Some clones in this sample may be carry-over from other donors' samples. CDR3 region: CASSQDEGGNQPQHF. For the CDR3, the DNA is TGTGCCAGCAGCCAAGATGAGGGGGGCAATCAGCCCCAGCATTTT.